This section outlines one TCR beta chain sequence together with its context. The data were taken from a study of blood T cell repertoires in COVID-19. Looking at the study overall: Spain, Italy and the United States supplied samples that represented acute and convalescent COVID-19.

Sequenced by immunoSEQ multiplex PCR; TCRdb stores in-frame clones only, minus some. This sample has roughly 110,000 clones; more than 85% occur once, and the top ten carry 15% to 20%. Germline CDR1 SGHTA, CDR2 FQGNSA. There are 15 residues in the CDR3. Deletions cut 2 bases from V and 1 base from J, with 11 bases between. Material for sequencing was peripheral blood. This clonotype originated in a human donor with acute or convalescent COVID-19. The donor label of this sample is uncertain. The chain has TRBV7-2 and TRBJ1-1; D call uncertain. CDR3 amino acids: CASSLTYSGNTEAFF. The CDR3, as DNA: TGTGCCAGCAGCTTAACATACAGCGGGAACACTGAAGCTTTCTTT. The full variable domain, with the rest looked up from reference TRBV7-2 and TRBJ1-1, is GAGVSQSPSNKVTEKGKDVELRCDPISGHTALYWYRQSLGQGLEFLIYFQGNSAPDKSGLPSDRFSAERTGGSVSTLTIQRTQQEDSAVYLCASSLTYSGNTEAFFGQGTRLTVV.